This T cell receptor (beta chain) emerged from a study of identifying expanded T cells in peripheral blood. Profiled with immunoSEQ multiplex PCR; TCRdb holds only in-frame clones, not every one. Of about 91,000 clones detected, around 89% appear once; the ten largest clones hold over 3%. In germline, CDR1 is MDHEN, CDR2 SYDVKM. The CDR3 is 15 residues long. The germline V and J ends were trimmed by 6 bases and 2 bases, with 14 bases remaining between them. This rearrangement joins TRBV28 to TRBJ1-5; D is unclear. Material for sequencing was blood. This TCR was recovered from a person aged 18 to 75 in good health. The CDR3 loop reads CASRTVGIRNQPQHF. CDR3 sequence (DNA): TGTGCCAGCAGAACCGTCGGTATACGCAATCAGCCCCAGCATTTT. Together with reference TRBV28 and TRBJ1-5, the CDR3 gives the full variable domain: DVKVTQSSRYLVKRTGEKVFLECVQDMDHENMFWYRQDPGLGLRLIYFSYDVKMKEKGDIPEGYSVSREKKERFSLILESASTNQTSMYLCASRTVGIRNQPQHFGDGTRLSIL.